What follows describes a single TCR beta chain. The primer mix had 60 Vbeta and 13 Jbeta primers. Here immunoSEQ multiplex PCR was the method, and the copy in TCRdb shows in-frame clones only, minus some. Counted here are around 150,000 clones, about 85% occurring once; the ten biggest clones make up approximately 2%. The CDR3 runs to 16 residues. V dropped 4 bases and J dropped 6 bases, with 23 bases sitting between them. CDR1 and CDR2 (germline): SGHDT, YYEEEE. The data derive from a study of cytomegalovirus exposure and HLA in healthy donors. The gene calls are TRBV5-6 and TRBJ2-7; D ambiguous. Sequencing was carried out using PBMCs. The TCR sequence derives from a young man in good health and CMV-seropositive. The CDR3 nucleotides read TGTGCCAGCAGCCCAAAGACCTTGGGCCTTCTTTTCGAGCAGTACTTC. The encoded protein is CASSPKTLGLLFEQYF.